These 3 T cell receptor beta chains were sequenced from one sample in a study of vaccination and CD4 T cells after COVID-19. These receptors have no identified antigens. The study sequenced cultured CD4+ T cell DNA using the Oncomine TCR Beta short-read assay. MiXCR was run by TCRdb on the PCR reads, yielding one entry per CDR3 protein. The table shows some 17,000 distinct CDR3 sequences, with about 43% occurring only once. Stated treatment: approximately 11-day PBMC culture with coronavirus spike peptide pools or control peptides (ViraFEST assay). Specimen: CD4+ T cells from blood, cultured in vitro. The origin of the receptors is a human donor who had recovered from COVID-19.

The V call is TRBV20-1, the J call TRBJ1-1; no reliable D call. This CDR3 has 11 amino acids. The germline CDR1 and CDR2 sequences are DFQATT and SNEGSKA (reference sequence). Between the trimmed V and J ends, which lost 7 bases and 1 base, there was a span of 7 bases. For the CDR3, the DNA is TGCAGTGTTCAGAAGAACACTGAAGCTTTCTTT. Translated, it gives CSVQKNTEAFF.

The gene calls are TRBV27 and TRBJ2-1; TRBD2 agrees at 8 bases. Trimming took 7 bases from V and 0 from J; bases not matched to a gene: 5. Germline loops: CDR1 MNHEY, CDR2 SMNVEV (reference sequence). CDR3 length: 15 amino acids. CDR3 region: CASNLLADSYNEQFF. CDR3 nucleotide sequence: TGTGCCAGCAACCTACTAGCGGACTCCTACAATGAGCAGTTCTTC.

This clonotype is categorized as medium-sized. CDR3 loop: CTSSQIDRGNEKLFF. The DNA for the CDR3 is TGCACCAGCAGCCAAATCGACAGGGGGAATGAAAAACTGTTTTTT. The J gene is TRBJ1-4, the V gene TRBV1; no DNA check was done on the table's D call, TRBD1. TRBV1 constitutes a pseudogene. The CDR3 runs 15 residues.